This T cell receptor beta chain is from a study of blood T cell repertoires in COVID-19 (dated by TCRdb to 2020 to 2021). For the wider study: Samples covering the acute and convalescent phases of COVID-19 were provided by collaborators in the United States, Italy and Spain. The prospective study material was composed of cDNA or gDNA derived from T cells, B-cell-depleted T cells, or PBMCs. Subjects who had been exposed to COVID-19, were actively infected with it, or had recovered from it provided the deeply sampled blood TCRbeta repertoires that made up the dataset. The repertoires were released in a freely available public database meant as a resource for research on the immune response to SARS-CoV-2. Samples were obtained from the ongoing ImmuneRACE study (first 160 participants) and from some 1,200 subjects provided by 6 global collaborators. The sample metadata nearly always contained a de-identified subject ID, COVID-19 status, age in years and sex. Where available, HLA class I and class II types were obtained from metadata supplied by the sample provider rather than from assay-based typing. What the work shows at the level of the full study, not this receptor alone: Clinical and demographic metadata were provided uncurated, with the amount varying by source and participant.

At one collaborating source in Seattle, patients were enrolled during active infection and were followed longitudinally through the course of disease. Whole blood was collected in K2EDTA tubes by collaborating institutions according to the institutions' own protocols. For TCRbeta analysis, collaborator samples were shipped as frozen whole blood, as isolated PBMCs, or as DNA extracted from either sample type. As to this clone: The specificity of this receptor is unknown. Nothing much larger sits one base from this clone, and base qualities are not available.

TCRbeta CDR3 regions were amplified from genomic DNA by means of the immunoSEQ Assay, a bias-controlled multiplex PCR. On the study's bioinformatics: Nucleated cell counts per sample were estimated from amplification of reference gene primers within the assay. To quantify the absolute abundance of each unique TCRbeta CDR3 rearrangement, sequence reads were collapsed and filtered. Productive Simpson clonality was computed per sample as the square root of Simpson's diversity index over productive rearrangements. TCRdb stores this immuneACCESS table with in-frame sequences only. Part of the clones is absent; in the studies checked, under half of the shortfall reflects unresolved V genes, and no reason is known for the rest. V, J and clone size were drawn from that table, and D and trimming were deduced from the DNA. In all, the sample holds about 270,000 clones, and roughly 84% of those were seen once. Together, the top ten hold more than 1.1% of the sample.

Based on the germline V gene (reference sequence), the CDR1 and CDR2 sequences are GTSNPN and SVGIG. Spanning cysteine to phenylalanine, the CDR3 consists of 15 amino acids. Of the read, only the CDR3 DNA is kept; its 45 bases are in frame from base 1. V loses 1 base of germline sequence and J loses 3 bases, and the interval between the two ends is 12 bases. The sequenced sample was peripheral blood. The chain joins TRBV30 to TRBJ2-2, with TRBD1 perhaps the D gene, on 6 matching bases. This clonotype was obtained from a human donor with COVID-19, enrolled during active disease. The donor label of this sample is uncertain. The DNA sequence is TGTGCCTGGAGTGCCCCACAGGGCTACACCGGGGAGCTGTTTTTT. Translated, this gives CAWSAPQGYTGELFF.